Here is one T cell receptor beta chain with its context. Libraries were prepared by immunoSEQ multiplex PCR; TCRdb keeps only in-frame clonotypes and omits some of them. The table lists fewer than 35,000 clones, about 91% of them singletons. These data are taken from a study of regulatory and conventional T cells in RAG deficiency. With V trimmed by 1 base and J by 8 bases, 5 bases remained unmatched. The CDR3 length is 15 residues. Looked up from germline, CDR1 is KGHSH and CDR2 is LQKENI. This sample also appeared in a second study, on regulatory T cells. From that second work: The PCR used 52 TRBV and 13 TRBJ primers.

The material sequenced was CD8+ T cells sorted from blood. The chain employs TRBV18 and TRBJ1-1; 12 nucleotides match TRBD1. The clonotype comes from a human donor in good health. The CDR3 region has the DNA TGTGCCAGCTCACCACAGGGACAGGGGGCTGTCGAAGCTTTCTTT. This translates into CASSPQGQGAVEAFF.